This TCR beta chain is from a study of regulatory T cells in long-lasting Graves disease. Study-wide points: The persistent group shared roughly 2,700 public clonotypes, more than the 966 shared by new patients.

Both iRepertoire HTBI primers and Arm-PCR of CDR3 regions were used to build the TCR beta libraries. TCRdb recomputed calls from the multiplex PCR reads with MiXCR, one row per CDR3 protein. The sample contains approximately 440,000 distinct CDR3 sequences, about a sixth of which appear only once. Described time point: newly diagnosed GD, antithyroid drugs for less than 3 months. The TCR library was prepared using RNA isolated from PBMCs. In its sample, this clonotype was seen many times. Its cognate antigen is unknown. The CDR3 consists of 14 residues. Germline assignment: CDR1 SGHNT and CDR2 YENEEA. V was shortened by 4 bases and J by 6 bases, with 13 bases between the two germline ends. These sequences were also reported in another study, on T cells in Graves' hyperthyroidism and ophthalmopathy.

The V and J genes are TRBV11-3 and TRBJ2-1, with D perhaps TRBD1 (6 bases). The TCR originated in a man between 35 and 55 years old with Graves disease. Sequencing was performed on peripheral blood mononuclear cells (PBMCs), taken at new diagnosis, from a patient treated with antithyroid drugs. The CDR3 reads CASSSNGQSNEQFF. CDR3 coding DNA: TGTGCCAGCAGCTCAAATGGACAGAGCAATGAGCAGTTCTTC.